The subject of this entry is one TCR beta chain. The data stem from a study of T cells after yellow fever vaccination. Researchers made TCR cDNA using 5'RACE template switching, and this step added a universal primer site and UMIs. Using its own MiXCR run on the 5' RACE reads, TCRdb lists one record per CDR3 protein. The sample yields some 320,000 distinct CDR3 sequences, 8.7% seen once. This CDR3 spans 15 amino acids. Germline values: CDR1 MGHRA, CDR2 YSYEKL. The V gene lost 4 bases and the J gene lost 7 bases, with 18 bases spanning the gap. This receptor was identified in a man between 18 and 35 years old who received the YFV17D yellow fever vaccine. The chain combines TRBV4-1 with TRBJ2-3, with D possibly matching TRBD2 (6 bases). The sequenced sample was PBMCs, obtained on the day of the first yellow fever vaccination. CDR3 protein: CASSRGGGNENTQYF. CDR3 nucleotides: TGCGCCAGCAGCCGCGGAGGAGGGAACGAAAATACGCAGTATTTT.